These 17 T cell receptor beta chains were sequenced from one sample in a study of shared clonotypes between healthy human individuals. Profiled with immunoSEQ multiplex PCR; TCRdb holds only in-frame clones, not every one. The sample gives 1,500,000 or so clones, approximately 97% of which show up once; roughly 1.2% is in the top ten. Sequencing input: naive CD4+ T cells sorted from blood. The subset is: CD45RA+ positively selected. The receptors derive from a man in his thirties or forties in good health.

The chain recombines TRBV7-2 with TRBJ2-1; 13 bases line up with TRBD2. Germline trimming cut 5 bases from V and 4 bases from J; bases unmatched to any gene: 5. Germline lookup yields CDR1 SGHTA and CDR2 FQGNSA. The CDR3 extends over 16 amino acids. The CDR3 DNA sequence: TGTGCCAGCAGCCGGACTAGCGGGAGTGATTACAATGAGCAGTTCTTC. It codes for CASSRTSGSDYNEQFF.

Note on this clone: Compared with germline, one end of the junction differs, possibly owing to a read error. The chain uses TRBV20-1 and TRBJ1-2; no clear D gene. CDR1 DFQATT and CDR2 SNEGSKA come from the germline V gene (reference sequence). This CDR3 spans 10 amino acids. CDR3 protein: CSARDGSGWF. The CDR3 region has the DNA TGCAGTGCTAGAGATGGGAGCGGATGGTTC.

V is TRBV19 and J is TRBJ1-2; D is ambiguous. CDR1 and CDR2 from the germline V gene are LNHDA and SQIVND (reference sequence). There are 10 residues in the CDR3. Trimming pared 8 bases from V and 4 bases from J, leaving 5 bases between. This CDR3 reads CASGIYGYTF. CDR3 coding DNA: TGTGCCAGTGGGATCTATGGCTACACCTTC.

V usage is TRBV2 and J usage is TRBJ2-5, with 7 bases identical to TRBD1. The CDR3 extends over 13 amino acids. Germline CDR1 and CDR2: SNHLY and FYNNEI. V lost 2 bases to trimming and J lost 5 bases; unmatched junction nucleotides: 2. The chain's CDR3 is CASSERGRETQYF. The DNA of the CDR3 is TGTGCCAGCAGTGAAAGGGGGCGCGAGACCCAGTACTTC.

The rearrangement links TRBV10-3 to TRBJ2-3, with 8 bases fitting TRBD1. The V gene end was trimmed by 10 bases and the J gene end by 3 bases; junction bases not matched to a gene: 12. Germline CDR1 ENHRY, CDR2 SYGVKD. This CDR3 contains 15 residues. The CDR3 region is CATRDRPSNTDTQYF. The CDR3, as DNA: TGTGCCACGAGGGACAGGCCATCAAATACAGATACGCAGTATTTT.

This sequence joins TRBV11-2 and TRBJ2-2; 9 bases are shared with TRBD1. Germline V gene data show CDR1 as SGHAT and CDR2 as FQNNGV. Unmatched junction bases numbered 22, after V lost 6 bases and J lost 8 bases. The CDR3 contains 19 residues. The CDR3 nucleotides read TGTGCCAGCAGGATAAAGATCGATTGGGACAGGGATTTATTTGGGGAGCTGTTTTTT. This sequence encodes CASRIKIDWDRDLFGELFF.

CDR3 nucleotide sequence: TGCGCCAGCAGTGAGAGACAGGGGACGGAGGAGCAGTACTTC. Translating it yields CASSERQGTEEQYF. The chain combines TRBV10-1 with TRBJ2-7; the match to TRBD1 covers 8 bases. This CDR3 is 14 amino acids long. The J segment lost 7 bases and the V segment lost 2 bases, leaving 7 bases of the junction unmatched. The germline V gene has CDR1 WNHNN and CDR2 SYGVQD (reference sequence).

This clone appeared a single time. The CDR3 DNA sequence: TGTGCCAGCAGCTTAGTATCCGCGGGAGGGTCCGGGGAGCTGTTTTTT. It specifies CASSLVSAGGSGELFF. The V gene is TRBV11-3, the J gene TRBJ2-2, with 9 positions matching TRBD2. The CDR3 contains 16 residues. The junction had 6 bases not matched to a gene; V was cut back by 1 base and J by 6 bases. Germline V CDR1 and CDR2: SGHNT, YENEEA. The full variable domain, rest sourced from reference TRBV11-3 and TRBJ2-2, is EAGVVQSPRYKIIEKKQPVAFWCNPISGHNTLYWYLQNLGQGPELLIRYENEEAVDDSQLPKDRFSAERLKGVDSTLKIQPAELGDSAVYLCASSLVSAGGSGELFFGEGSRLTVL.

This CDR3 is CASSLTLAGLIDTQYF. CDR3 bases: TGTGCCAGCAGTTTAACCCTAGCGGGATTAATAGATACGCAGTATTTT. This chain connects TRBV28 to TRBJ2-3, with 9 bases matching TRBD2. CDR1 is MDHEN and CDR2 is SYDVKM in the germline V gene. This CDR3 spans 16 amino acids. V shed 2 bases, J shed 5 bases, and the junction held 8 bases outside the gene matches.

V gene TRBV6-1 combines with J gene TRBJ2-1; no definite D call. CDR3 length: 12 residues. Trimming took 3 bases from V and 10 from J, leaving 10 bases between them. Per germline, CDR1 MNHNS and CDR2 SASEGT. The CDR3 DNA sequence: TGTGCCAGCAGTGATTGGCCAAACGAGCAGTTCTTC. It encodes CASSDWPNEQFF.

V gene TRBV19 combines with J gene TRBJ1-5; no firm D call. CDR1 LNHDA and CDR2 SQIVND come from the germline V gene (reference sequence). Between the trimmed V and J ends, which lost 3 bases and 12 bases, there was a span of 15 bases. This CDR3 is built from 13 residues. The CDR3 here is CASSMAGAPNQHF. The CDR3 bases are TGTGCCAGTAGTATGGCAGGCGCCCCAAACCAGCATTTT.

The chain has TRBV18 and TRBJ2-7; 7 nucleotides agree with TRBD1. The CDR3 is 14 amino acids. V lost 10 bases and J lost 5; bases outside the gene matches: 14. CDR1 is KGHSH, CDR2 LQKENI, per germline. In DNA form, the CDR3 reads TGTGCCACCCATTATCTGACAGGGTCCAACGAGCAGTACTTC. It yields the protein CATHYLTGSNEQYF. The full variable domain, completed using reference TRBV18 and TRBJ2-7, is NAGVMQNPRHLVRRRGQEARLRCSPMKGHSHVYWYRQLPEEGLKFMVYLQKENIIDESGMPKERFSAEFPKEGPSILRIQQVVRGDSAAYFCATHYLTGSNEQYFGPGTRLTVT.

The chain couples TRBV28 to TRBJ1-1; the D is unclear. V was clipped by 7 bases and J by 5 bases, with 17 bases between them. CDR3 size: 14 residues. Per germline, CDR1 MDHEN and CDR2 SYDVKM. This chain's CDR3 is CASTFSAGVTEAFF. The CDR3 region has the DNA TGTGCCAGCACTTTTTCGGCCGGGGTAACTGAAGCTTTCTTT.

The CDR3 DNA reads TGTGCCAGCATTGCGACAGGGGGATGGACTGAAGCTTTCTTT. Its protein product is CASIATGGWTEAFF. This chain uses TRBV28 with TRBJ1-1; 9 positions match TRBD1. This CDR3 region has 14 residues. Germline V gene sequence: CDR1 MDHEN, CDR2 SYDVKM. The junction had 8 bases not matched to a gene; V was cut back by 7 bases and J by 5 bases. Combining the CDR3 with reference TRBV28 and TRBJ1-1 gives the whole variable domain DVKVTQSSRYLVKRTGEKVFLECVQDMDHENMFWYRQDPGLGLRLIYFSYDVKMKEKGDIPEGYSVSREKKERFSLILESASTNQTSMYLCASIATGGWTEAFFGQGTRLTVV.

The chain links TRBV14 to TRBJ2-3, with TRBD2 matching 12 bases. This CDR3 comprises 21 residues. Germline V lookup: CDR1 SGHDN, CDR2 FVKESK. The J segment lost 3 bases and the V segment lost 3 bases, leaving 19 bases of the junction unmatched. The CDR3 DNA is TGTGCCAGCAGCCACAGACTAGCGGGAGTCTCCCTACGTCTCGATACAGATACGCAGTATTTT. Translating gives CASSHRLAGVSLRLDTDTQYF.

The rearrangement uses TRBV7-8 and TRBJ2-7; possibly TRBD2 for D (5 bases). Per germline, CDR1 SGHVS and CDR2 FQNEAQ. This CDR3 contains 14 residues. The V and J ends lost 0 bases and 6 bases respectively, with 12 bases between them. CDR3: CASSLAPTKFEQYF. Written as DNA, the CDR3 is TGTGCCAGCAGCTTAGCGCCGACTAAATTCGAGCAGTACTTC.

The rearrangement links TRBV11-3 to TRBJ2-2; D gene uncertain. CDR3 length equals 14 residues. From germline, CDR1 is SGHNT and CDR2 YENEEA. V was cut by 1 base and J by 6 bases, with 9 bases left in between. The DNA for the CDR3 is TGTGCCAGCAGCTTAGTCTTGGGTTCCGGGGAGCTGTTTTTT. It yields the protein CASSLVLGSGELFF.